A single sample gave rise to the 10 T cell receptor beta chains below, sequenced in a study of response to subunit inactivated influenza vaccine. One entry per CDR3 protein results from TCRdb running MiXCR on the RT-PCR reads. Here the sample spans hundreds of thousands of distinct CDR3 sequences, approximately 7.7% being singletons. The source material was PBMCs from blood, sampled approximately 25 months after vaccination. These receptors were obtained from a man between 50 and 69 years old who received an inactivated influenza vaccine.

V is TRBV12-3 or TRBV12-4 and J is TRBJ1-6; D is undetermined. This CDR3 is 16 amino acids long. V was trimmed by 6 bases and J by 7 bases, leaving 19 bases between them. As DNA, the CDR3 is TGTGCCAGCAGCTTTTATGGAACCTACCCAAATTCACCCCTCCACTTT. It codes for CASSFYGTYPNSPLHF.

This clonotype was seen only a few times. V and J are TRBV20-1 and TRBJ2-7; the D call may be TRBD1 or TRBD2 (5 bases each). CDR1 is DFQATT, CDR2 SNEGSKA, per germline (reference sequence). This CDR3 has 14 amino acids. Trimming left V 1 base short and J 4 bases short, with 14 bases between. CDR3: CSARAKGRVYEQYF. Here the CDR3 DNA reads TGCAGTGCTAGAGCAAAGGGGAGAGTGTACGAGCAGTACTTC.

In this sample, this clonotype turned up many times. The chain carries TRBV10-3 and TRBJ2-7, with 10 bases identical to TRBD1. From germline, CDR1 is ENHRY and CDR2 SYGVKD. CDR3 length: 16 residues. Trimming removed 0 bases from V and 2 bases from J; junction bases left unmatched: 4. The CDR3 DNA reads TGTGCCATCAGTGAGTCGGTGGGGACAGGGGCCTACGAGCAGTACTTC. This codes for CAISESVGTGAYEQYF.

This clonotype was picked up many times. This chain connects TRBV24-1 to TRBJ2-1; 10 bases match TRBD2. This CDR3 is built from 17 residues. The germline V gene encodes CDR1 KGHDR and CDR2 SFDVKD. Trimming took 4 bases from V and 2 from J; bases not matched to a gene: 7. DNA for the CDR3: TGTGCCACCAGTGACCGTCGGACTAGCGGAGCCTACAATGAGCAGTTCTTC. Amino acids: CATSDRRTSGAYNEQFF.

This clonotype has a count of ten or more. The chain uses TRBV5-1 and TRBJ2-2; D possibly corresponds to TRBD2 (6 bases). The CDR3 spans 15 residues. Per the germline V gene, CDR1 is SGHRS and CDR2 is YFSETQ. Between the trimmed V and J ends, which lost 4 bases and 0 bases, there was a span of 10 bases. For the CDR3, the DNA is TGCGCCAGCAGCCTCCCTAGCGCGAACACCGGGGAGCTGTTTTTT. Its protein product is CASSLPSANTGELFF.

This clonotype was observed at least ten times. CDR3 sequence reads: CASQSLGSITEAFF. In DNA form, the CDR3 reads TGTGCCAGTCAGAGCTTGGGCAGCATCACTGAAGCTTTCTTT. The rearrangement links TRBV7-9 to TRBJ1-1; D call uncertain. CDR1 SEHNR and CDR2 FQNEAQ come from the germline V gene (reference sequence). The V end was cut by 9 bases, the J end by 4 bases, with 18 bases between. The CDR3 loop spans 14 amino acids.

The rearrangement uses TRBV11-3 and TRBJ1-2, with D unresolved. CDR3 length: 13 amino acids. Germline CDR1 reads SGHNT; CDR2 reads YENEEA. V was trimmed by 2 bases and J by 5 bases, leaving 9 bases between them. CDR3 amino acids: CASSLSLKYGYTF. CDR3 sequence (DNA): TGTGCCAGCAGCTTATCGCTGAAATATGGCTACACCTTC.

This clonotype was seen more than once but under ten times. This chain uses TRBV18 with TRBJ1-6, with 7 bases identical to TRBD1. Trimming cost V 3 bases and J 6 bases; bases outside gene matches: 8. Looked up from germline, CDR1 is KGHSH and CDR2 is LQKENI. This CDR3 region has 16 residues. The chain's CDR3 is CASSPQGQEINSPLHF. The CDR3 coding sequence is TGTGCCAGCTCACCCCAAGGACAGGAAATTAATTCACCCCTCCACTTT.

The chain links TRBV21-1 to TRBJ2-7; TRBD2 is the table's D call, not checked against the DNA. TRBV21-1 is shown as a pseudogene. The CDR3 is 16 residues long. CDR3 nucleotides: TGTGCCAGCAGCAACTTATCCAGCGGGAGCGACATGGGGCAGTACTTC. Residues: CASSNLSSGSDMGQYF.

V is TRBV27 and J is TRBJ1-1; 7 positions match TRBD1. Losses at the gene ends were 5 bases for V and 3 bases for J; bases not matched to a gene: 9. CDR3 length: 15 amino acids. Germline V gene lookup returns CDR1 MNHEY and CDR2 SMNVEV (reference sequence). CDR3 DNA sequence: TGTGCCAGCAGTCAATACAGGGGTTCGGACACTGAAGCTTTCTTT. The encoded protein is CASSQYRGSDTEAFF.